One and the same sample provided the 17 T cell receptor beta chains below, sequenced in a study of human T cells and chemical hapten exposure. Documented time point: patch test 3, about 24 weeks after DPC sensitization. Treatment noted: therapeutic diphenylcyclopropenone sensitization with weekly scalp DPC. TCRdb re-derived calls from the RACE reads in MiXCR, one entry per CDR3 protein. The sample has tens of thousands of distinct CDR3 sequences, more than 9.5% seen once. The sequencing here drew on whole blood, taken in connection with sensitization to the hapten diphenylcyclopropenone (DPC). The receptors were sampled from a woman aged 40 to 50 with alopecia areata. Some clones in this sample may be carry-over from other donors' samples.

There are many counts of this clonotype. The chain is built from TRBV6-1 and TRBJ1-2; 8 nucleotides agree with TRBD1. The CDR3 consists of 14 residues. Unmatched junction bases numbered 5, after V lost 2 bases and J lost 6 bases. In germline, CDR1 is MNHNS, CDR2 SASEGT. The DNA of the CDR3 is TGTGCCAGCAGTGAATGGACAGGGTCCCATGGCTACACCTTC. Residues: CASSEWTGSHGYTF.

This clonotype was counted between two and nine times. The chain is built from TRBV20-1 and TRBJ2-3; the D gene is possibly TRBD2 (5 bases). With 0 bases removed from V and 6 bases from J, the gap between germline ends came to 16 bases. Looked up from germline, CDR1 is DFQATT and CDR2 is SNEGSKA (reference sequence). The CDR3 loop spans 15 amino acids. CDR3 amino acids: CSARDLTGVRDTQYF. The CDR3 nucleotides are TGCAGTGCTAGAGATTTAACCGGGGTACGCGATACGCAGTATTTT.

This chain connects TRBV28 to TRBJ1-1; unclear D gene. V lost 6 bases to trimming and J lost 8 bases, with 10 bases between them. Germline CDR1 and CDR2: MDHEN and SYDVKM. The CDR3 has 11 amino acids. The CDR3 DNA reads as TGTGCCAGCAGCCGCGGACGGGAAGCTTTCTTT. This sequence encodes CASSRGREAFF.

The chain combines TRBV7-2 with TRBJ2-7, with unresolved D. Germline V gene sequence: CDR1 SGHTA, CDR2 FQGNSA. The CDR3 spans 13 residues. The V end lost 1 base, the J end lost 4 bases, and 8 bases lay between the germline ends. The CDR3 loop is CASSLEVLYEQYF. DNA of the CDR3: TGTGCCAGCAGCTTAGAGGTCCTATACGAGCAGTACTTC. The entire variable domain, with the rest obtained from reference TRBV7-2 and TRBJ2-7, is as follows: GAGVSQSPSNKVTEKGKDVELRCDPISGHTALYWYRQSLGQGLEFLIYFQGNSAPDKSGLPSDRFSAERTGGSVSTLTIQRTQQEDSAVYLCASSLEVLYEQYFGPGTRLTVT.

The table lists this clonotype with many counts. The rearrangement joins TRBV5-4 to TRBJ2-7; D gene unclear. The CDR3 loop spans 12 amino acids. The germline V gene encodes CDR1 SGHNT and CDR2 YYREEE (reference sequence). Trimming left V 1 base short and J 2 bases short, with 4 bases between. CDR3 nucleotides: TGTGCCAGCAGCTTGTCCCCCTACGAGCAGTACTTC. It encodes CASSLSPYEQYF.

This clonotype was seen a handful of times. This chain connects TRBV14 to TRBJ2-1; the D is unclear. The CDR3 is 16 amino acids. The V end lost 1 base, the J end lost 2 bases, and 12 bases lay between the germline ends. Germline CDR1 SGHDN, CDR2 FVKESK. CDR3 bases: TGTGCCAGCAGCCAAGTATTTCAGGCTACCTACAATGAGCAGTTCTTC. Protein: CASSQVFQATYNEQFF.

This clonotype was found many times. V and J are TRBV7-6 and TRBJ2-3, with D hard to call. Germline-derived CDR1 and CDR2 are SGHVS and FNYEAQ. The CDR3 sequence is 11 residues long. Trimming shortened V by 8 bases and J by 3 bases, and 6 bases separated the two germline ends. This chain's CDR3 is CASGRTDTQYF. The CDR3 bases are TGTGCCAGCGGAAGGACAGATACGCAGTATTTT.

The chain links TRBV5-1 to TRBJ2-5; D gene unclear. The V end lost 0 bases, the J end lost 5 bases, and 11 bases lay between the germline ends. This CDR3 has 14 amino acids. Germline V gene data show CDR1 as SGHRS and CDR2 as YFSETQ. DNA of the CDR3: TGCGCCAGCAGCTTGGAGTTCTCGTCCGAGACCCAGTACTTC. Translating it yields CASSLEFSSETQYF.

This clonotype has only a few counts. The rearrangement uses TRBV10-1 and TRBJ2-1; 7 positions agree with TRBD1. In germline, CDR1 is WNHNN, CDR2 SYGVQD (reference sequence). The CDR3 length is 14 residues. The V segment lost 7 bases and the J segment 10 bases; nucleotides outside the gene matches: 13. The CDR3 is CASKRPGQLTEQFF. CDR3 coding DNA: TGCGCCAGCAAGCGCCCGGGACAGCTGACGGAGCAGTTCTTC.

This clonotype was seen repeatedly, ten times or more. The chain couples TRBV28 to TRBJ1-5; 7 nucleotides agree with TRBD1. Germline trimming cut 3 bases from V and 7 bases from J; bases unmatched to any gene: 6. This CDR3 spans 14 amino acids. Germline V CDR1 and CDR2: MDHEN, SYDVKM. The CDR3 sequence is CASSLYRGHQPQHF. The CDR3 nucleotides read TGTGCCAGCAGTTTGTACAGGGGACACCAGCCCCAGCATTTT. The full variable domain, with the rest looked up from reference TRBV28 and TRBJ1-5, is DVKVTQSSRYLVKRTGEKVFLECVQDMDHENMFWYRQDPGLGLRLIYFSYDVKMKEKGDIPEGYSVSREKKERFSLILESASTNQTSMYLCASSLYRGHQPQHFGDGTRLSIL.

The chain recombines TRBV2 with TRBJ1-6, with D possibly being TRBD1 (5 bases). Trimming removed 7 bases from V and 10 bases from J, with 17 bases in between. Germline V CDR1 and CDR2: SNHLY, FYNNEI. The length of the CDR3 is 14 residues. CDR3: CASTPPREGSPLHF. The CDR3 bases are TGTGCCAGCACCCCCCCCAGGGAAGGCTCACCCCTCCACTTT.

V is TRBV4-3 and J is TRBJ1-5; D is unresolved. Trimming left V 6 bases short and J 6 bases short, with 12 bases between. CDR1 is LGHNA, CDR2 YSLEER, per germline. The CDR3 is made up of 13 amino acids. The CDR3 coding sequence is TGCGCCAGCAGTTTAGGCTTTTCTCAGCCCCAGCATTTT. Translated, it gives CASSLGFSQPQHF.

This clonotype was observed a few times. The chain combines TRBV10-3 with TRBJ1-1; possible D gene TRBD1, 5 bases. Between the trimmed V and J ends, which lost 6 bases and 1 base, there was a span of 9 bases. CDR1 and CDR2 (germline): ENHRY, SYGVKD. This CDR3 region has 13 residues. CDR3 nucleotide sequence: TGTGCCATCAGCGGGACTCCGAACACTGAAGCTTTCTTT. Residues: CAISGTPNTEAFF.

This clonotype was seen ten or more times. V usage is TRBV20-1 and J usage is TRBJ2-7; 7 nucleotides line up with TRBD1. The CDR3 length is 14 residues. Looked up from germline, CDR1 is DFQATT and CDR2 is SNEGSKA (reference sequence). The V segment lost 0 bases and the J segment 6 bases; nucleotides outside the gene matches: 8. The CDR3 DNA reads TGCAGTGCTAGAGACCCAAACAGGGGCCGCGAGCAGTACTTC. Translated: CSARDPNRGREQYF.

The table lists this clonotype with many counts. V usage is TRBV29-1 and J usage is TRBJ2-2, with no clear D. The V gene lost 6 bases and the J gene lost 0 bases, with 11 bases spanning the gap. Germline CDR1 is SQVTM and CDR2 is ANQGSEA. The CDR3 consists of 14 residues. The CDR3 reads CSVPQRANTGELFF. The CDR3 nucleotides are TGCAGCGTCCCTCAGCGAGCGAACACCGGGGAGCTGTTTTTT.

Ten or more counts support this clonotype. The chain is built from TRBV18 and TRBJ2-7; D is possibly TRBD2 (5 bases). Trimming took 2 bases from V and 2 from J, leaving 10 bases between them. The CDR3 loop spans 14 amino acids. The germline V gene has CDR1 KGHSH and CDR2 LQKENI. CDR3 DNA: TGTGCCAGCTCACCAGGAGGTATCCCCTACGAGCAGTACTTC. Protein product: CASSPGGIPYEQYF. The variable domain in full, completed from reference TRBV18 and TRBJ2-7, reads NAGVMQNPRHLVRRRGQEARLRCSPMKGHSHVYWYRQLPEEGLKFMVYLQKENIIDESGMPKERFSAEFPKEGPSILRIQQVVRGDSAAYFCASSPGGIPYEQYFGPGTRLTVT.

The chain uses TRBV29-1 and TRBJ2-7; TRBD1 aligns across 10 bases. Germline V CDR1 and CDR2: SQVTM, ANQGSEA. After removal of 5 bases from V and 2 bases from J, the junction contained 3 bases not matched to a gene. The CDR3 has 13 amino acids. The CDR3 DNA reads TGCAGCGTTTCCGGACAGGGGGCCTACGAGCAGTACTTC. This encodes CSVSGQGAYEQYF.